One and the same sample provided the 13 T cell receptor beta chains below, sequenced in a study of blood T cell repertoires in COVID-19. Data came from immunoSEQ multiplex PCR; TCRdb stores just in-frame clones and leaves some out. The data contain about 110,000 clones, approximately 80% of them singletons. Sample: peripheral blood. The receptors were gathered from a woman in her seventies with acute or convalescent COVID-19.

This chain links TRBV10-1 with TRBJ2-3, with TRBD2 identical over 7 bases. V shed 0 bases and J 6 bases; nucleotides not matched to a gene: 9. This CDR3 is 16 amino acids long. Germline CDR1 and CDR2: WNHNN and SYGVQD (reference sequence). The CDR3 is CASSESGAGDPDTQYF. The CDR3 nucleotides are TGCGCCAGCAGTGAGTCAGGGGCGGGAGACCCCGATACGCAGTATTTT.

V and J are TRBV7-2 and TRBJ2-2, with TRBD1 as a possible D gene (7 bases). The germline gives CDR1 SGHTA, CDR2 FQGNSA. The CDR3 is made up of 14 amino acids. Trimming took 2 bases from V and 6 from J, leaving 10 bases between them. CDR3 sequence: CASSLQGGAGELFF. CDR3 sequence (DNA): TGTGCCAGCAGCTTACAGGGGGGAGCCGGGGAGCTGTTTTTT.

V usage is TRBV5-4 and J usage is TRBJ2-3; 11 bases fit TRBD2. V was pared by 9 bases and J by 4 bases, with 10 bases of the junction left unmatched. This CDR3 has 15 residues. Germline V gene lookup returns CDR1 SGHNT and CDR2 YYREEE (reference sequence). CDR3 region: CATTIAGGGADTQYF. CDR3 bases: TGTGCCACCACTATAGCGGGAGGGGGAGCAGATACGCAGTATTTT.

The rearrangement links TRBV7-2 to TRBJ2-3; D is perhaps TRBD2 (7 bases). The CDR3 extends over 19 amino acids. V lost 2 bases and J 2 bases, leaving 23 bases between the germline ends. Germline V lookup: CDR1 SGHTA, CDR2 FQGNSA. CDR3 in DNA: TGTGCCAGCAGCTTAAAGGCGGCTGGACTAGGGGGACCCACAGATACGCAGTATTTT. This gives the protein CASSLKAAGLGGPTDTQYF.

The chain recombines TRBV27 with TRBJ2-5; a weak D match, TRBD2 (5 bases). CDR1 and CDR2 from the germline V gene are MNHEY and SMNVEV (reference sequence). The CDR3 loop spans 17 amino acids. V was trimmed by 0 bases and J by 4 bases, leaving 18 bases between them. CDR3 region: CASSLSPSGFARETQYF. The CDR3 DNA follows: TGTGCCAGCAGTTTATCTCCCTCGGGATTTGCGAGAGAGACCCAGTACTTC.

The V and J genes are TRBV11-2 and TRBJ1-2; 10 positions agree with TRBD1. The CDR3 is made up of 14 amino acids. The V segment lost 1 base and the J segment 8 bases; nucleotides outside the gene matches: 4. Germline lookup yields CDR1 SGHAT and CDR2 FQNNGV. The CDR3 sequence is CASSLGQGARGYTF. The CDR3 DNA follows: TGTGCCAGCAGCTTAGGACAGGGGGCAAGAGGCTACACCTTC.

The chain recombines TRBV3-1 (or the pseudogene TRBV3-2) with TRBJ2-7, with TRBD2 matching over 9 bases. V gave up 1 base and J gave up 9 bases; unmatched junction bases: 13. CDR3 length equals 16 residues. Germline CDR1 is LGHDT and CDR2 is YNNKEL (reference sequence). This CDR3 reads CASSQARGGRASGQYF. CDR3 nucleotide sequence: TGTGCCAGCAGCCAAGCCCGGGGCGGGAGGGCCTCTGGGCAGTACTTC.

The CDR3 DNA reads as TGTGCCAGCAGAACAGGTGGCTCTCAACACATTCAGTACTTC. Its protein product is CASRTGGSQHIQYF. The rearrangement uses TRBV7-2 and TRBJ2-4; D is perhaps TRBD1 (5 bases). Germline V gives CDR1 SGHTA, CDR2 FQGNSA. The CDR3 contains 14 residues. The V and J ends lost 6 bases and 8 bases respectively, with 17 bases between them.

The V gene is TRBV18, the J gene TRBJ1-2, with 10 bases that match TRBD1. V gave up 5 bases and J gave up 6 bases; unmatched junction bases: 6. The length of the CDR3 is 14 residues. Looked up from germline, CDR1 is KGHSH and CDR2 is LQKENI. In DNA form, the CDR3 reads TGTGCCAGCTCATCAGGACAGGGGGTTGATGGCTACACCTTC. Its protein product is CASSSGQGVDGYTF. Full variable domain (remainder filled in from reference TRBV18 and TRBJ1-2): NAGVMQNPRHLVRRRGQEARLRCSPMKGHSHVYWYRQLPEEGLKFMVYLQKENIIDESGMPKERFSAEFPKEGPSILRIQQVVRGDSAAYFCASSSGQGVDGYTFGSGTRLTVV.

This clone was observed a few times. The CDR3 nucleotides are TGCAGTGCTAGTTACAGGGGGAGCAATCAGCCCCAGCATTTT. As protein: CSASYRGSNQPQHF. This chain joins TRBV20-1 and TRBJ1-5; 8 bases fit TRBD1. CDR1 and CDR2 from the germline V gene are DFQATT and SNEGSKA (reference sequence). V lost 3 bases and J lost 1; bases outside the gene matches: 2. CDR3 length equals 14 residues.

This clone was seen only a few times. The CDR3 loop is CASSSDRAQPQHF. CDR3 sequence (DNA): TGTGCCAGCAGCTCGGACAGGGCTCAGCCCCAGCATTTT. This chain links TRBV7-8 with TRBJ1-5; 8 nucleotides agree with TRBD1. The V gene end was trimmed by 4 bases and the J gene end by 6 bases; junction bases not matched to a gene: 2. Germline CDR1 SGHVS, CDR2 FQNEAQ. This CDR3 has 13 amino acids.

V usage is TRBV11-2 and J usage is TRBJ2-5, with D possibly matching TRBD1 (5 bases). Germline loops: CDR1 SGHAT, CDR2 FQNNGV. This CDR3 spans 12 amino acids. Trimming took off 5 bases at V and 5 bases at J, with 9 bases between the two ends. The CDR3 here is CASSLKGETQYF. For the CDR3, the DNA is TGTGCCAGCAGCCTCAAGGGGGAGACCCAGTACTTC.

The chain carries TRBV12-3 or TRBV12-4 and TRBJ1-2; 8 bases match TRBD1. The trim removed 6 bases at V and 4 bases at J, leaving 4 bases unmatched. There are 13 residues in the CDR3. Written as DNA, the CDR3 is TGTGCCAGCAGGGACAGGGCTTCCTATGGCTACACCTTC. Translation: CASRDRASYGYTF.